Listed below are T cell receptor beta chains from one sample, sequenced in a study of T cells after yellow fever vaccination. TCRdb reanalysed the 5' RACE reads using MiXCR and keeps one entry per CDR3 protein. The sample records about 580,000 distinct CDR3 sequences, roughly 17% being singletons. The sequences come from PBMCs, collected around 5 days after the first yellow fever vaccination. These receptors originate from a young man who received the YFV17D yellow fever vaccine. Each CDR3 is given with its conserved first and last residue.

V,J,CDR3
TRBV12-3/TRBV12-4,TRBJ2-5,CASKQMPSVAGGAVLQTQYF
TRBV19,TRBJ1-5,CASSSAGQDQPQHF
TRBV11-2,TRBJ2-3,CASTPGGASDTQYF
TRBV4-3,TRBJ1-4,CASSQGQGIEKLFF
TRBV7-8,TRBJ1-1,CASSIHPMNTEAFF
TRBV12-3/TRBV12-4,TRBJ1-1,CASSTSVLGVTEAFF
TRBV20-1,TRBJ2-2,CSAQKRGGYTGELFF
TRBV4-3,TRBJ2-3,CASSQGRTSGGYTDTQYF
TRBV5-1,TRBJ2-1,CASSAGLGNEQFF
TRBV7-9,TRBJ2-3,CASSGERGGTDTQYF
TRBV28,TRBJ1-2,CAETGDGYGYTF
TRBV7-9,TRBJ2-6,CASSLVASGANVLTF
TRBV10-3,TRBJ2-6,CAISVGAGANVLTF
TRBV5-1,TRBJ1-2,CASSPSGGGYTF
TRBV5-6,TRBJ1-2,CASSLGMRGYTF
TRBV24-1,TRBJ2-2,CATSDGAWGTGELFF
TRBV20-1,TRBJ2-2,CSANRQGNTGELFF
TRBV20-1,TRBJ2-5,CSARDRVQETQYF
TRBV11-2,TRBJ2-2,CASSFYGGGAANTGELFF
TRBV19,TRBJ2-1,CASSPSQASSYNEQFF
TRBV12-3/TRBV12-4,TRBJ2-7,CASSLSGVIYEQYF
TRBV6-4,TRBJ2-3,CASSERGTDTQYF
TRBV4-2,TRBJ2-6,CASSQDGLSGANVLTF
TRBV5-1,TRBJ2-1,CASSFEAGTEQFF